This is a list of T cell receptor beta chains from one sample in a study of blood T cell repertoires in COVID-19. Using immunoSEQ multiplex PCR, the repertoire was profiled, and TCRdb retains in-frame clones only, with some absent. Found here are about 400,000 clones, approximately 91% of them singletons; the top ten hold approximately 2.1%. The sample was PBMCs or T cells enriched from blood (not recorded which). These TCRs come from a middle-aged woman with acute COVID-19. CDR3s include the opening cysteine and the closing phenylalanine or tryptophan. The order of the fields is D gene, V gene, clone size, J gene, CDR3 protein, CDR3 DNA. A D gene is named only where the DNA matches it firmly. Some rows have no size entry. The others give once, few or many, or a class for an expanded clone.

d_gene: .
v_gene: TRBV5-4
abundance: .
j_gene: TRBJ2-1
CDR3aa: CASSSAPVINRGNEQFF
CDR3nt: TGTGCCAGCAGCTCCGCCCCGGTAATTAATCGTGGCAATGAGCAGTTCTTC

d_gene: .
v_gene: TRBV29-1
abundance: .
j_gene: TRBJ1-1
CDR3aa: CSVHRQPNTEAFF
CDR3nt: TGCAGCGTTCACCGACAACCGAACACTGAAGCTTTCTTT

d_gene: .
v_gene: TRBV15
abundance: .
j_gene: TRBJ1-1
CDR3aa: CATGVRSSAEAFF
CDR3nt: TGTGCCACCGGAGTAAGGAGTAGCGCTGAAGCTTTCTTT

d_gene: .
v_gene: TRBV12-2
abundance: .
j_gene: TRBJ1-2
CDR3aa: CASRLGQGGYGYTF
CDR3nt: TGTGCAAGTCGCCTCGGACAGGGTGGCTATGGCTACACCTTC

d_gene: .
v_gene: TRBV30
abundance: .
j_gene: TRBJ2-1
CDR3aa: CAWSVVIQGHEQFF
CDR3nt: TGTGCCTGGAGTGTAGTTATACAGGGCCATGAGCAGTTCTTC

d_gene: .
v_gene: TRBV6-1
abundance: .
j_gene: TRBJ2-2
CDR3aa: CASSEGGGSTGELFF
CDR3nt: TGTGCCAGCAGTGAAGGTGGGGGGTCCACCGGGGAGCTGTTTTTT

d_gene: .
v_gene: TRBV21-1
abundance: .
j_gene: TRBJ2-7
CDR3aa: CASSKVAGIAGLPVIHEQYF
CDR3nt: TGTGCCAGCAGCAAAGTAGCCGGGATAGCGGGGTTACCGGTAATACACGAGCAGTACTTC

d_gene: .
v_gene: TRBV6-5
abundance: .
j_gene: TRBJ1-6
CDR3aa: CASSYSGGAHSPLHF
CDR3nt: TGTGCCAGCAGTTACTCCGGGGGGGCCCATTCACCCCTCCACTTT

d_gene: .
v_gene: TRBV11-2
abundance: .
j_gene: TRBJ1-2
CDR3aa: CASSSGTFYGYTF
CDR3nt: TGTGCCAGCAGCTCCGGTACCTTCTATGGCTACACCTTC

d_gene: TRBD1
v_gene: TRBV19
abundance: .
j_gene: TRBJ1-2
CDR3aa: CASSPGDRVGYTF
CDR3nt: TGTGCCAGTAGCCCGGGGGACAGGGTTGGCTACACCTTC

d_gene: TRBD1
v_gene: TRBV6-5
abundance: .
j_gene: TRBJ1-2
CDR3aa: CASSYSGTVDGYTF
CDR3nt: TGTGCCAGCAGTTACTCCGGGACAGTTGATGGCTACACCTTC

d_gene: TRBD1
v_gene: TRBV5-1
abundance: .
j_gene: TRBJ2-3
CDR3aa: CASSTGQGTDTQYF
CDR3nt: TGCGCCAGCAGCACAGGACAGGGAACAGATACGCAGTATTTT

d_gene: TRBD1
v_gene: TRBV23-1
abundance: .
j_gene: TRBJ1-6
CDR3aa: CASSQPTRQGGYSPLHF
CDR3nt: TGCGCCAGCAGTCAACCTACCCGACAGGGTGGTTATTCACCCCTCCACTTT

d_gene: TRBD2
v_gene: TRBV15
abundance: .
j_gene: TRBJ2-3
CDR3aa: CATSRTLAGGRTDTQYF
CDR3nt: TGTGCCACCAGCAGAACTTTAGCGGGGGGGCGCACAGATACGCAGTATTTT

d_gene: TRBD1
v_gene: TRBV2
abundance: .
j_gene: TRBJ1-1
CDR3aa: CASRDRGANTEAFF
CDR3nt: TGTGCCAGCAGGGACAGGGGAGCGAACACTGAAGCTTTCTTT

d_gene: .
v_gene: TRBV5-5
abundance: .
j_gene: TRBJ2-2
CDR3aa: CASRNPGRGRDGELFF
CDR3nt: TGTGCCAGCAGAAACCCCGGGAGGGGGCGGGACGGGGAGCTGTTTTTT

d_gene: .
v_gene: TRBV2
abundance: .
j_gene: TRBJ1-3
CDR3aa: CASSDSPTGLGNTIYF
CDR3nt: TGTGCCAGCAGTGATTCCCCGACAGGACTTGGAAACACCATATATTTT

d_gene: TRBD2
v_gene: TRBV20-1
abundance: .
j_gene: TRBJ2-1
CDR3aa: CSASSSGGPSYNEQFF
CDR3nt: TGCAGTGCTAGTAGTAGCGGGGGGCCTTCCTACAATGAGCAGTTCTTC

d_gene: TRBD1
v_gene: TRBV30
abundance: .
j_gene: TRBJ1-3
CDR3aa: CAWSVGDSSGNTIYF
CDR3nt: TGTGCCTGGAGTGTAGGGGACAGCTCTGGAAACACCATATATTTT

d_gene: .
v_gene: TRBV24-1
abundance: .
j_gene: TRBJ2-2
CDR3aa: CATTGSYTGELFF
CDR3nt: TGTGCCACCACAGGGTCGTACACCGGGGAGCTGTTTTTT

d_gene: .
v_gene: TRBV6-2/TRBV6-3
abundance: .
j_gene: TRBJ1-2
CDR3aa: CASSFPLLRQASNYGYTF
CDR3nt: TGTGCCAGCAGTTTCCCACTACTACGACAGGCTTCTAACTATGGCTACACCTTC

d_gene: TRBD1
v_gene: TRBV19
abundance: .
j_gene: TRBJ1-1
CDR3aa: CASRSDRGGGEAFF
CDR3nt: TGTGCCAGTAGATCGGACAGGGGGGGCGGTGAAGCTTTCTTT

d_gene: TRBD1
v_gene: TRBV6-5
abundance: few
j_gene: TRBJ1-1
CDR3aa: CASSYSTGGPVTEAFF
CDR3nt: TGTGCCAGCAGTTACTCGACAGGGGGCCCGGTCACTGAAGCTTTCTTT

d_gene: .
v_gene: TRBV5-6
abundance: .
j_gene: TRBJ2-7
CDR3aa: CASTPPRGYEQYF
CDR3nt: TGTGCCAGCACACCGCCCCGGGGGTACGAGCAGTACTTC

d_gene: TRBD2
v_gene: TRBV2
abundance: .
j_gene: TRBJ2-1
CDR3aa: CASSVRGGYNEQFF
CDR3nt: TGTGCCAGCAGTGTCCGGGGGGGATACAATGAGCAGTTCTTC

d_gene: .
v_gene: TRBV19
abundance: .
j_gene: TRBJ1-6
CDR3aa: CASSRGEYNSPLHF
CDR3nt: TGTGCCAGTAGTAGGGGGGAATATAATTCACCCCTCCACTTT

d_gene: .
v_gene: TRBV29-1
abundance: .
j_gene: TRBJ1-3
CDR3aa: CSVKLQPQGNTIYF
CDR3nt: TGCAGCGTTAAATTACAACCACAGGGAAACACCATATATTTT

d_gene: .
v_gene: TRBV19
abundance: .
j_gene: TRBJ1-6
CDR3aa: CASSIDDSNNSPLHF
CDR3nt: TGTGCCAGTAGTATAGATGACAGCAATAATTCACCCCTCCACTTT

d_gene: TRBD2
v_gene: TRBV2
abundance: once
j_gene: TRBJ2-1
CDR3aa: CASSEARTSGGDFLRNEQFF
CDR3nt: TGTGCCAGCAGTGAAGCGAGGACTAGCGGGGGGGATTTTCTCCGTAATGAGCAGTTCTTC

d_gene: .
v_gene: TRBV24-1
abundance: few
j_gene: TRBJ1-1
CDR3aa: CATSDREGEAFF
CDR3nt: TGTGCCACCAGTGACAGGGAGGGTGAAGCTTTCTTT

d_gene: .
v_gene: TRBV4-1
abundance: .
j_gene: TRBJ2-3
CDR3aa: CASSQGRAAGVGDTQYF
CDR3nt: TGCGCCAGCAGCCAAGGGCGGGCGGCAGGGGTGGGAGATACGCAGTATTTT

d_gene: .
v_gene: TRBV5-4
abundance: .
j_gene: TRBJ2-1
CDR3aa: CASSLWGVLYNEQFF
CDR3nt: TGTGCCAGCAGCTTGTGGGGGGTTCTATACAATGAGCAGTTCTTC

d_gene: .
v_gene: TRBV29-1
abundance: .
j_gene: TRBJ2-7
CDR3aa: CSVEVRGYEQYF
CDR3nt: TGCAGCGTTGAAGTCAGGGGATACGAGCAGTACTTC

d_gene: .
v_gene: TRBV28
abundance: few
j_gene: TRBJ1-2
CDR3aa: CASSFTAYGYTF
CDR3nt: TGTGCCAGCAGTTTTACAGCTTATGGCTACACCTTC

d_gene: TRBD1
v_gene: TRBV5-5
abundance: .
j_gene: TRBJ1-5
CDR3aa: CASSQDRDQPQHF
CDR3nt: TGTGCCAGCAGCCAAGACAGGGATCAGCCCCAGCATTTT

d_gene: .
v_gene: TRBV2
abundance: .
j_gene: TRBJ2-2
CDR3aa: CASSYAPANTGELFF
CDR3nt: TGTGCCAGCTCTTATGCTCCGGCGAACACCGGGGAGCTGTTTTTT

d_gene: TRBD1
v_gene: TRBV5-6
abundance: .
j_gene: TRBJ2-5
CDR3aa: CASSSTGAETQYF
CDR3nt: TGTGCCAGCAGCTCGACAGGGGCGGAGACCCAGTACTTC

d_gene: TRBD1
v_gene: TRBV30
abundance: .
j_gene: TRBJ1-1
CDR3aa: CAWRGDRWSTEAFF
CDR3nt: TGTGCCTGGAGGGGGGACAGGTGGAGCACTGAAGCTTTCTTT

d_gene: .
v_gene: TRBV9
abundance: .
j_gene: TRBJ2-3
CDR3aa: CASSVGSSGEGTDTQYF
CDR3nt: TGTGCCAGCAGCGTAGGGTCCTCCGGGGAGGGCACAGATACGCAGTATTTT

d_gene: .
v_gene: TRBV27
abundance: .
j_gene: TRBJ2-1
CDR3aa: CASSIQGRPGNEQFF
CDR3nt: TGTGCCAGCAGCATACAGGGGAGGCCTGGTAATGAGCAGTTCTTC

d_gene: .
v_gene: TRBV6-5
abundance: .
j_gene: TRBJ2-7
CDR3aa: CASSYGSTGRSYEQYF
CDR3nt: TGTGCCAGCAGTTATGGTTCGACAGGGAGGTCCTACGAGCAGTACTTC

d_gene: TRBD1
v_gene: TRBV30
abundance: .
j_gene: TRBJ1-6
CDR3aa: CAWMGTATSPLHF
CDR3nt: TGTGCCTGGATGGGGACAGCAACTTCACCCCTCCACTTT

d_gene: .
v_gene: TRBV2
abundance: .
j_gene: TRBJ1-3
CDR3aa: CASSEAGAGPQNTIYF
CDR3nt: TGTGCCAGCAGTGAAGCGGGGGCAGGCCCGCAGAACACCATATATTTT

d_gene: .
v_gene: TRBV20-1
abundance: .
j_gene: TRBJ2-2
CDR3aa: CSASVPSVTNTGELFF
CDR3nt: TGCAGTGCTAGTGTCCCTAGCGTAACGAACACCGGGGAGCTGTTTTTT

d_gene: .
v_gene: TRBV19
abundance: .
j_gene: TRBJ1-1
CDR3aa: CASSARWGGRETEAFF
CDR3nt: TGTGCCAGTAGTGCCCGTTGGGGGGGGAGAGAGACTGAAGCTTTCTTT

d_gene: .
v_gene: TRBV2
abundance: .
j_gene: TRBJ2-1
CDR3aa: CASEATEQFF
CDR3nt: TGTGCCAGCGAAGCAACTGAGCAGTTCTTC

d_gene: .
v_gene: TRBV28
abundance: .
j_gene: TRBJ1-3
CDR3aa: CASSLSGSSGNTIYF
CDR3nt: TGTGCCAGCAGTTTATCGGGGAGCTCTGGAAACACCATATATTTT

d_gene: .
v_gene: TRBV19
abundance: .
j_gene: TRBJ1-2
CDR3aa: CASQQDYYGYTF
CDR3nt: TGTGCCAGTCAACAGGATTACTATGGCTACACCTTC

d_gene: .
v_gene: TRBV2
abundance: .
j_gene: TRBJ2-2
CDR3aa: CASSLAYTGELFF
CDR3nt: TGTGCCAGCAGTTTGGCTTACACCGGGGAGCTGTTTTTT

d_gene: .
v_gene: TRBV5-4
abundance: .
j_gene: TRBJ2-3
CDR3aa: CASSLDRGATDTQYF
CDR3nt: TGTGCCAGCAGCTTGGACCGCGGGGCCACAGATACGCAGTATTTT

d_gene: .
v_gene: TRBV5-4
abundance: once
j_gene: TRBJ1-2
CDR3aa: CASSPVQGFSFGYTF
CDR3nt: TGTGCCAGCAGCCCGGTACAGGGCTTTTCATTCGGCTACACCTTC

d_gene: TRBD2
v_gene: TRBV19
abundance: .
j_gene: TRBJ2-1
CDR3aa: CASSPLRGVSSDEQFF
CDR3nt: TGTGCCAGTAGTCCCTTGCGGGGGGTCTCCTCCGATGAGCAGTTCTTC

d_gene: TRBD1
v_gene: TRBV2
abundance: .
j_gene: TRBJ2-5
CDR3aa: CASRLDREAQETQYF
CDR3nt: TGTGCCAGCAGACTGGACAGGGAGGCCCAAGAGACCCAGTACTTC

d_gene: .
v_gene: TRBV15
abundance: .
j_gene: TRBJ1-2
CDR3aa: CATSRDLGYGYTF
CDR3nt: TGTGCCACCAGCAGAGATCTCGGCTATGGCTACACCTTC

d_gene: .
v_gene: TRBV5-1
abundance: .
j_gene: TRBJ1-1
CDR3aa: CASSLEPGQKNTEAFF
CDR3nt: TGCGCCAGCAGCTTGGAGCCGGGACAAAAGAACACTGAAGCTTTCTTT

d_gene: .
v_gene: TRBV12-5
abundance: .
j_gene: TRBJ1-1
CDR3aa: CASRPGGTEAFF
CDR3nt: TGTGCTAGTAGGCCCGGGGGAACTGAAGCTTTCTTT

d_gene: TRBD2
v_gene: TRBV5-4
abundance: .
j_gene: TRBJ2-5
CDR3aa: CASSYGLADKETQYF
CDR3nt: TGTGCCAGCAGCTACGGACTAGCGGATAAAGAGACCCAGTACTTC

d_gene: TRBD1
v_gene: TRBV6-5
abundance: .
j_gene: TRBJ2-4
CDR3aa: CASSYSTGRQNIQYF
CDR3nt: TGTGCCAGCAGTTACTCGACAGGGCGCCAAAACATTCAGTACTTC

d_gene: .
v_gene: TRBV12-3/TRBV12-4
abundance: .
j_gene: TRBJ1-1
CDR3aa: CASSEGAREAFF
CDR3nt: TGTGCCAGCAGTGAAGGGGCCCGAGAAGCTTTCTTT

d_gene: TRBD1
v_gene: TRBV30
abundance: .
j_gene: TRBJ1-2
CDR3aa: CAWTRGRGVVGYTF
CDR3nt: TGTGCCTGGACGAGGGGCAGGGGGGTAGTAGGCTACACCTTC